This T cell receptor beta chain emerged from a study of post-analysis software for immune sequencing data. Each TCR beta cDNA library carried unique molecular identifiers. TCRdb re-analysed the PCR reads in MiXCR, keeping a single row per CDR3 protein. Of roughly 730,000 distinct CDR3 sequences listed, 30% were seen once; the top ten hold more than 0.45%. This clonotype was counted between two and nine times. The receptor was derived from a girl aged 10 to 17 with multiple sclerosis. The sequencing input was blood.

The CDR3 region is CASSPPWTGTYEQYF. The DNA of the CDR3 is TGTGCCAGCAGCCCACCCTGGACAGGGACCTACGAGCAGTACTTC. The genes are TRBV28 and TRBJ2-7; TRBD1 agrees at 8 bases. The CDR3 is made up of 15 amino acids. Per the germline V gene, CDR1 is MDHEN and CDR2 is SYDVKM. Trimming took 6 bases from V and 2 from J; bases not matched to a gene: 9.